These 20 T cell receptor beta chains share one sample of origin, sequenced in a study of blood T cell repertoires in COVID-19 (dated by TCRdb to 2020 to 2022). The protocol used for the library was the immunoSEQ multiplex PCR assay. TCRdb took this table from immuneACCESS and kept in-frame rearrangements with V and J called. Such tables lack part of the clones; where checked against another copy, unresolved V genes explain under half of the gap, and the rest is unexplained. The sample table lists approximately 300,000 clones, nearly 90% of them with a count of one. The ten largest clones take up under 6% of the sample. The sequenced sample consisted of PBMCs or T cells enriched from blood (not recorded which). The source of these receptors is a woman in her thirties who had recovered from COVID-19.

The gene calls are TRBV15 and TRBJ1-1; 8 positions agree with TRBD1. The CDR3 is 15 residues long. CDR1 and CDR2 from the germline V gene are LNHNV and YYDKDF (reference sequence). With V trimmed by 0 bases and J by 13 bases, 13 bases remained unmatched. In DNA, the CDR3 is TGTGCCACCAGCAGAGACTCCACCGGGACAGGTCTCTATTTCTTT. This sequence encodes CATSRDSTGTGLYFF.

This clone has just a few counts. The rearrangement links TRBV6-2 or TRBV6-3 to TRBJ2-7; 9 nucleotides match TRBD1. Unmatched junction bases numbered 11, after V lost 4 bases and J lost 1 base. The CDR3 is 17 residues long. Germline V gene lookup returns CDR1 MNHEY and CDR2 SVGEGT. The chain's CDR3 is CASSWRTIGTGSYEQYF. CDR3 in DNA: TGTGCCAGCAGTTGGCGAACAATCGGGACAGGGTCCTACGAGCAGTACTTC.

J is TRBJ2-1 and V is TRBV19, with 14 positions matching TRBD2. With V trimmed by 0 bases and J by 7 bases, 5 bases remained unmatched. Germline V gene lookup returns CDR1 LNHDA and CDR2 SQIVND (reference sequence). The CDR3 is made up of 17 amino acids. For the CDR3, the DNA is TGTGCCAGTAGTATAGAGAGACTAGCGGGGGGGCGTAATGAGCAGTTCTTC. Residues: CASSIERLAGGRNEQFF.

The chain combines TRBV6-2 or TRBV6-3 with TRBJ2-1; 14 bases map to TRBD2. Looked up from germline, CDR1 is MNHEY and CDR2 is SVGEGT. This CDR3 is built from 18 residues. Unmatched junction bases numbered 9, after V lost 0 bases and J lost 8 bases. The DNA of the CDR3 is TGTGCCAGCAGTTACTCGCCGACTAGCGGGGGGGCCATATATGAGCAGTTCTTC. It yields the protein CASSYSPTSGGAIYEQFF.

The CDR3 is CASSRTNIGEAASNQPQHF. CDR3 nucleotides: TGTGCCAGCTCACGAACCAATATCGGGGAGGCCGCCAGCAATCAGCCCCAGCATTTT. V gene TRBV18 combines with J gene TRBJ1-5, with no clear D. V was shortened by 4 bases and J by 1 base, with 23 bases between the two germline ends. The CDR3 runs 19 residues. Per the germline V gene, CDR1 is KGHSH and CDR2 is LQKENI.

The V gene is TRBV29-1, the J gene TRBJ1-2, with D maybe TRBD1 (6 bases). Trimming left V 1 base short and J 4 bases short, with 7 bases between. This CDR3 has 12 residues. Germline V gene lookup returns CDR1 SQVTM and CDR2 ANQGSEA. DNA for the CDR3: TGCAGCGTTGAAGGACAGGTCTATGGCTACACCTTC. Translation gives CSVEGQVYGYTF.

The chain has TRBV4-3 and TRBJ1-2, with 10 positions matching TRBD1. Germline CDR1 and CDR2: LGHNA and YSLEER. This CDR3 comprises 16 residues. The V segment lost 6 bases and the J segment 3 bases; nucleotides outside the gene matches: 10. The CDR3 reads CASRPGTGETYYGYTF. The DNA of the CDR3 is TGCGCCAGCAGGCCTGGGACAGGGGAAACCTACTATGGCTACACCTTC.

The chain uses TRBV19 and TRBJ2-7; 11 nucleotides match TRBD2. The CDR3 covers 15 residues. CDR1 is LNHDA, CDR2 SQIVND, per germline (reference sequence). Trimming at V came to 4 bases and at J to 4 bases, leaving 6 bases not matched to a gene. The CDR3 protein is CASSKLAGGPYEQYF. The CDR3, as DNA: TGTGCCAGTAGTAAGCTAGCGGGGGGACCTTACGAGCAGTACTTC.

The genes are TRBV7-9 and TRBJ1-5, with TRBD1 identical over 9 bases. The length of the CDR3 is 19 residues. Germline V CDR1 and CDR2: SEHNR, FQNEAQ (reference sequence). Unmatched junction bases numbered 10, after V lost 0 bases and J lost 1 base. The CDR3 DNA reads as TGTGCCAGCAGCTTAGCCAAATTAGGGACAGGGATAAGCAATCAGCCCCAGCATTTT. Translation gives CASSLAKLGTGISNQPQHF.

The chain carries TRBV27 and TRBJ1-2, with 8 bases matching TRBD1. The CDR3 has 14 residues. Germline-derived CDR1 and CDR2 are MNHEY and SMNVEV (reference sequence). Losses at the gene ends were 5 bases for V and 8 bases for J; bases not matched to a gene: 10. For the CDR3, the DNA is TGTGCCAGCAGTGATCCCGGGACAGGAAAGGGCTACACCTTC. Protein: CASSDPGTGKGYTF.

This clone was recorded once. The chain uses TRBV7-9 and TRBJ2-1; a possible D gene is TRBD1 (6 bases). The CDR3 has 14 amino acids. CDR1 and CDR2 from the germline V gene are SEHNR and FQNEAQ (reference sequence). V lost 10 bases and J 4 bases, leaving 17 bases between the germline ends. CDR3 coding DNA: TGTGCCACCCAGGGGCGGGCGAATTACAATGAGCAGTTCTTC. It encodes CATQGRANYNEQFF.

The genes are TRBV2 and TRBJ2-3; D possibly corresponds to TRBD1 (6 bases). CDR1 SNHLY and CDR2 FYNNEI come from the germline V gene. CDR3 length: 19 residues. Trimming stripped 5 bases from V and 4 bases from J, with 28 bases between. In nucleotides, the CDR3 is TGTGCCAGCAGTCCATACAGGGAGTGGGTCTATACTTCTCCAGATACGCAGTATTTT. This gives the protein CASSPYREWVYTSPDTQYF.

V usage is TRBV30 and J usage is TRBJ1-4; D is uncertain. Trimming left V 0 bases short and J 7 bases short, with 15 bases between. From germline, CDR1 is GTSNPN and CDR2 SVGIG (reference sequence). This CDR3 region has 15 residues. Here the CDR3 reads CAWSVLGSGGEKLFF. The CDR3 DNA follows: TGTGCCTGGAGTGTATTAGGCTCCGGCGGTGAAAAACTGTTTTTT. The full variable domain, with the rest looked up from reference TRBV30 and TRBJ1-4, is SQTIHQWPATLVQPVGSPLSLECTVEGTSNPNLYWYRQAAGRGLQLLFYSVGIGQISSEVPQNLSASRPQDRQFILSSKKLLLSDSGFYLCAWSVLGSGGEKLFFGSGTQLSVL.

The CDR3 DNA reads as TGTGCCTGGACATACGGACAGGGGTACGGTTCACCCCTCCACTTT. Encoded protein: CAWTYGQGYGSPLHF. The chain employs TRBV30 and TRBJ1-6, with 9 bases identical to TRBD1. Trimming at V came to 4 bases and at J to 9 bases, leaving 10 bases not matched to a gene. CDR1 and CDR2 (germline): GTSNPN, SVGIG (reference sequence). The CDR3 has 15 amino acids.

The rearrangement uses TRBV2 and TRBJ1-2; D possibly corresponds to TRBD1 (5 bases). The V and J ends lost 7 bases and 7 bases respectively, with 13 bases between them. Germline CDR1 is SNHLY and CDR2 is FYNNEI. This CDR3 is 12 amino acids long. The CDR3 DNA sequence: TGTGCCAGCAACCCGGTAGGGGCTGGCTACACCTTC. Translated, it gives CASNPVGAGYTF.

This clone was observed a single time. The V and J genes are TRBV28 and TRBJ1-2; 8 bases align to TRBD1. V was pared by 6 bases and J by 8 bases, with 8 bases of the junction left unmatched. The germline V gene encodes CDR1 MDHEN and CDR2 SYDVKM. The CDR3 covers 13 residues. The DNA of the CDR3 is TGTGCCAGCAGAGTCAGGGGGCCAGGGGGCTACACCTTC. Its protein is CASRVRGPGGYTF.

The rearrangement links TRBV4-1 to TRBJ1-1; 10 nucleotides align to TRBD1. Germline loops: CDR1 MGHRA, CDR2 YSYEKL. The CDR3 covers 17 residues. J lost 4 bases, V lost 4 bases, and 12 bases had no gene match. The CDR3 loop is CASSPISAGQGPTEAFF. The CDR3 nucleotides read TGCGCCAGCAGCCCCATTTCTGCGGGACAGGGGCCCACTGAAGCTTTCTTT.

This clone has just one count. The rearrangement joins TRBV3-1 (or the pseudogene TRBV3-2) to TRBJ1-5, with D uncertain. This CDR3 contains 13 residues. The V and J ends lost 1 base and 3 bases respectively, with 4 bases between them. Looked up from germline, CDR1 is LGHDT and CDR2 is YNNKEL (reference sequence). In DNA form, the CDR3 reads TGTGCCAGCAGCCAAGGTCTCAATCAGCCCCAGCATTTT. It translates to CASSQGLNQPQHF.

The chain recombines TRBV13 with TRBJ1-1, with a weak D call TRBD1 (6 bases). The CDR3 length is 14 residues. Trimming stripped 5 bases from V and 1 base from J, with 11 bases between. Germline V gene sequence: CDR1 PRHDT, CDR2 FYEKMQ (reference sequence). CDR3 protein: CASSLPGENTEAFF. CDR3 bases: TGTGCCAGCAGCCTCCCAGGGGAGAACACTGAAGCTTTCTTT.

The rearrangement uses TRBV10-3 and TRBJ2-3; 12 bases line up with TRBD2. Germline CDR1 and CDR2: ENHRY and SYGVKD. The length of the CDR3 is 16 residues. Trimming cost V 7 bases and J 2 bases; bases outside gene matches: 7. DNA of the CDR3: TGTGCCATCACCCGGACTAGCGGGGCAACCACAGATACGCAGTATTTT. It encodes CAITRTSGATTDTQYF.